This T cell receptor beta chain was sequenced for a study of stem cell transplantation in POMP-related autoinflammatory disease. Turning to the study itself: Impaired MHC class I-dependent CD8+ differentiation was hypothesized from defective thymoproteasomes.

Assay: immunoSEQ multiplex PCR; the TCRdb copy retains only in-frame clones and omits some. This sample has tens of thousands of clones, with around 90% found just once. Trimming took 2 bases from V and 7 from J, leaving 13 bases between them. CDR1 MNHEY and CDR2 SVGAGI come from the germline V gene. The CDR3 sequence is 14 residues long. The receptor was derived from a human patient with POMP-related autoinflammation and immune dysregulation (PRAID). The graft donor may be the source of some T cells. The V call is TRBV6-5, the J call TRBJ2-3; D is possibly TRBD2 (6 bases). The specimen was CD4+ T cells from PBMCs, collected after stem cell transplantation. The CDR3 reads CASSYAGPVNTQYF. CDR3 sequence (DNA): TGTGCCAGCAGTTACGCGGGACCCGTAAATACGCAGTATTTT.